This TCR beta chain was identified during a study of cytomegalovirus exposure and HLA in healthy donors. About the research overall: The 120 validation repertoires, a later analysis reported, used the same platform as the approximately 730 repertoires from the first cohort.

Findings of the study overall: For most TCR sequences rarity was the rule, although some public TCRs occurred in many donors. The listing of approximately 160 TCR beta chains classed them as cytomegalovirus-associated.

Method: immunoSEQ multiplex PCR; TCRdb's copy keeps in-frame clones and lacks some. In the table there are roughly 140,000 clones, just over 85% of which are singletons. Trimming at V came to 4 bases and at J to 4 bases, leaving 9 bases not matched to a gene. Germline CDR1 GTSNPN, CDR2 SVGIG (reference sequence). The CDR3 spans 15 residues. On this clone itself: Antigen: not known.

Sequencing was done on a sample of PBMCs. The chain employs TRBV30 and TRBJ2-3; the match to TRBD1 covers 9 bases. The sequence was collected from a woman between 18 and 29 years old in good health and CMV-seropositive. The CDR3 sequence: CAWTSGTGLPDTQYF. CDR3 bases: TGTGCCTGGACCTCCGGGACAGGGCTCCCAGATACGCAGTATTTT. Together with reference TRBV30 and TRBJ2-3, the CDR3 gives the full variable domain: SQTIHQWPATLVQPVGSPLSLECTVEGTSNPNLYWYRQAAGRGLQLLFYSVGIGQISSEVPQNLSASRPQDRQFILSSKKLLLSDSGFYLCAWTSGTGLPDTQYFGPGTRLTVL.